This TCR beta chain was identified during a study of T cell responses to AZD1222 COVID-19 vaccine. Study outcomes and limitations: Baseline seropositives among AZD1222 recipients totaled only five to seven. Only after the peak T cell response were repertoires sampled. Two doses of AZD1222 preceded a rise in Spike-specific TCR breadth and depth. Donors were chiefly white British, with a greater number of females, and clonal diversity was perhaps underestimated.

Data came from immunoSEQ multiplex PCR; TCRdb stores just in-frame clones and leaves some out. In the table there are about 85,000 clones, approximately 87% of which are singletons. Worth noting for this clone: Its matching antigen is unknown.

The length of the CDR3 is 16 residues. The V gene end was trimmed by 4 bases and the J gene end by 4 bases; junction bases not matched to a gene: 8. Germline lookup yields CDR1 KGHDR and CDR2 SFDVKD. V usage is TRBV24-1 and J usage is TRBJ2-2; TRBD1 agrees at 7 bases. The sequencing used peripheral blood, collected on day 0 of AZD1222 vaccination. The TCR originated in an adult in good health. The CDR3 loop is CATSDPVRGSTGELFF. CDR3 DNA: TGTGCCACCAGTGACCCGGTCAGGGGGTCCACCGGGGAGCTGTTTTTT.